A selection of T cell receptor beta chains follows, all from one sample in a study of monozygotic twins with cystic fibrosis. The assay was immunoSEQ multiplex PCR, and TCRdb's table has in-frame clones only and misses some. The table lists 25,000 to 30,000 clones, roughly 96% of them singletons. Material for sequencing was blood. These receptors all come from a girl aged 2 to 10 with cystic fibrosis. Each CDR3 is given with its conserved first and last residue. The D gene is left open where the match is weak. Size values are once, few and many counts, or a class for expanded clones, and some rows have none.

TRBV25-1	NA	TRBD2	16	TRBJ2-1	CASSGWASGRGNEQFF	TGTGCCAGCAGTGGGTGGGCTAGCGGGAGGGGTAATGAGCAGTTCTTC
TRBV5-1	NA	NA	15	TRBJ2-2	CASSLGQGGTGELFF	TGCGCCAGCAGCTTGGGGCAGGGAGGAACCGGGGAGCTGTTTTTT
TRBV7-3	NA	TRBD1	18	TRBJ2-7	CASSLATGLYWVGYEQYF	TGTGCCAGCAGCTTAGCGACAGGGTTGTATTGGGTCGGTTACGAGCAGTACTTC
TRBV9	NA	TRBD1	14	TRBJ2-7	CASSAADRGYEQYF	TGTGCCAGCAGCGCGGCGGACAGGGGCTACGAGCAGTACTTC
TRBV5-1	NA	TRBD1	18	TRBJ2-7	CASSFGTGPLGASYEQYF	TGCGCCAGCAGCTTCGGGACAGGGCCACTGGGTGCATCCTACGAGCAGTACTTC
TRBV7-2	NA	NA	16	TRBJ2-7	CASSSTRVVGSYEQYF	TGTGCCAGCAGCTCAACCCGCGTGGTGGGCTCCTACGAGCAGTACTTC
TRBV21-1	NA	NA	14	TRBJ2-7	CASSNWADLHEQYF	TGTGCCAGCAGCAATTGGGCGGACCTCCACGAGCAGTACTTC
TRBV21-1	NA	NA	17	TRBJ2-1	CASSKAHLPGQGNEQFF	TGTGCCAGCAGCAAAGCCCACTTACCGGGACAGGGGAATGAGCAGTTCTTC
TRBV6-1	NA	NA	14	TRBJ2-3	CASSLGVYTDTQYF	TGTGCCAGCAGTCTCGGGGTCTACACAGATACGCAGTATTTT
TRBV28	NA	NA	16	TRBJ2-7	CASSFGWSPSTYEQYF	TGTGCCAGCAGTTTCGGATGGTCACCCTCAACCTACGAGCAGTACTTC
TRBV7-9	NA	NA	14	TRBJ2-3	CASSQRRGDDTQYF	TGTGCCAGCAGCCAACGTCGGGGAGACGATACGCAGTATTTT
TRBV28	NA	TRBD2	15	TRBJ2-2	CASSSSGRPTGELFF	TGTGCCAGCAGTTCAAGCGGGAGGCCCACCGGGGAGCTGTTTTTT
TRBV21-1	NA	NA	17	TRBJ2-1	CASSKYQGLAGANEQFF	TGTGCCAGCAGCAAATACCAAGGACTAGCGGGAGCCAATGAGCAGTTCTTC
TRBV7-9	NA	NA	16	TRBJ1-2	CASSLYRDAANYGYTF	TGTGCCAGCAGCTTGTATCGGGATGCAGCTAACTATGGCTACACCTTC
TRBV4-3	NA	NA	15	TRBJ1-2	CASSQENRVLGSYTF	TGCGCCAGCAGCCAAGAAAACAGGGTACTTGGAAGCTACACCTTC
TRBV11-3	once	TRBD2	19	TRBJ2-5	CASSPRLGARAGGAETQYF	TGTGCCAGCAGCCCCAGGTTAGGGGCCAGAGCGGGAGGAGCAGAGACCCAGTACTTC
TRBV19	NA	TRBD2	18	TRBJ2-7	CASSIGQVGLAGSYEQYF	TGTGCCAGTAGCATAGGACAGGTGGGACTAGCGGGATCCTACGAGCAGTACTTC
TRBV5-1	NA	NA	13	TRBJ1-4	CASSLDLNEKLFF	TGCGCCAGCAGCTTGGATCTTAATGAAAAACTGTTTTTT
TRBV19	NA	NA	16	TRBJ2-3	CASSTRTPAWVNTQYF	TGTGCCAGTAGTACCAGGACTCCCGCCTGGGTAAATACGCAGTATTTT
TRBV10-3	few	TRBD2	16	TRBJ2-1	CAISNGLAGGGNEQFF	TGTGCCATCAGTAACGGACTAGCGGGAGGAGGCAATGAGCAGTTCTTC
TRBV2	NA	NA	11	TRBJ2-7	CASSLSYEQYF	TGTGCCAGCAGTCTTAGTTACGAGCAGTACTTC
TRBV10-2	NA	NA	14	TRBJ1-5	CASSDGTRNQPQHF	TGCGCCAGCAGTGACGGGACACGTAATCAGCCCCAGCATTTT
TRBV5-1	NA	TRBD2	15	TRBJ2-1	CASSPGLAGVNEQFF	TGCGCCAGCAGCCCGGGACTAGCGGGAGTAAATGAGCAGTTCTTC
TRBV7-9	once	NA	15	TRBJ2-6	CASSFVGSGANVLTF	TGTGCCAGCAGCTTTGTAGGATCTGGGGCCAACGTCCTGACTTTC
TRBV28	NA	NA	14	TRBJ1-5	CASSPHRDNQPQHF	TGTGCCAGCAGTCCCCACAGGGACAATCAGCCCCAGCATTTT
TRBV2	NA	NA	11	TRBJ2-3	CASRAGSSQYF	TGTGCCAGCAGAGCCGGGTCCTCGCAGTATTTT
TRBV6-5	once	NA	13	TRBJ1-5	CASSYGSHQPQHF	TGTGCCAGCAGTTACGGCAGCCATCAGCCCCAGCATTTT
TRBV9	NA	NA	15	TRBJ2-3	CASTAGTHSTDTQYF	TGTGCCAGCACCGCCGGGACGCATAGCACAGATACGCAGTATTTT
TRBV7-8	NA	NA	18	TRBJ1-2	CASSFPVKSGALNYGYTF	TGTGCCAGCAGCTTTCCCGTTAAGTCGGGGGCGCTTAACTATGGCTACACCTTC
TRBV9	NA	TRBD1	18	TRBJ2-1	CASSVGYSGQGLANEQFF	TGTGCCAGCAGCGTAGGATATTCAGGACAGGGCTTAGCAAATGAGCAGTTCTTC
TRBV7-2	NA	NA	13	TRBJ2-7	CASSSDSSYEQYF	TGTGCCAGCAGCTCGGACAGCTCCTACGAGCAGTACTTC
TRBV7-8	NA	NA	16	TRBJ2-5	CASSTQRIRLQETQYF	TGTGCCAGCAGCACCCAAAGGATACGACTGCAAGAGACCCAGTACTTC
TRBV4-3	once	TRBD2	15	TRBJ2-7	CASSLEWGGSYEQYF	TGCGCCAGCAGCCTAGAGTGGGGAGGGTCCTACGAGCAGTACTTC
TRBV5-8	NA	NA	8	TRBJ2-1	CASSSRVF	TGTGCCAGCAGCTCCCGGGTCTTC
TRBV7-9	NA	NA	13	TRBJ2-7	CASSLDAGLEQYF	TGTGCCAGCAGCTTAGACGCAGGGCTAGAGCAGTACTTC
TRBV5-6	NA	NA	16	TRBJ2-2	CASSPAREPRVGELFF	TGTGCCAGCAGCCCCGCTCGGGAGCCTCGGGTCGGGGAGCTGTTTTTT
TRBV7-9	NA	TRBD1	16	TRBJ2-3	CASSQGGGQGADTQYF	TGTGCCAGCAGCCAAGGGGGTGGACAGGGAGCAGATACGCAGTATTTT
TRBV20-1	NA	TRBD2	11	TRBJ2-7	CSVNAGDEQYF	TGCAGTGTCAATGCGGGGGACGAGCAGTACTTC
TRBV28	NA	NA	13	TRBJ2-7	CASISTPSYEQYF	TGTGCCAGCATTTCTACACCCTCCTACGAGCAGTACTTC
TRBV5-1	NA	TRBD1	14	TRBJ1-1	CASSFRQGGTEAFF	TGCGCCAGCAGCTTTCGCCAGGGGGGGACTGAAGCTTTCTTT
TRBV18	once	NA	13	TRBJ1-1	CASSRTASTEAFF	TGTGCCAGCTCGAGGACAGCGAGCACTGAAGCTTTCTTT
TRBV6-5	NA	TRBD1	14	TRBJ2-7	CASAPAQGAGEQYF	TGTGCCAGCGCCCCAGCGCAGGGGGCGGGGGAGCAGTACTTC
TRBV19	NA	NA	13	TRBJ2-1	CASSVYTYNEQFF	TGTGCCAGTAGTGTCTATACCTACAATGAGCAGTTCTTC
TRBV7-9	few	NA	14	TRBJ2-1	CASSRNIQGTEQFF	TGTGCCAGCAGCCGTAATATCCAGGGGACTGAGCAGTTCTTC
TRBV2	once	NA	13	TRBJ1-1	CASSEGVNTEAFF	TGTGCCAGCAGTGAGGGGGTGAACACTGAAGCTTTCTTT
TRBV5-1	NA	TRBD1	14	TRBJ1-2	CASSGTGTAYGYTF	TGCGCCAGCAGCGGCACCGGGACAGCCTATGGCTACACCTTC
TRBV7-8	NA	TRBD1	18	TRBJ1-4	CASSKITGDLATNEKLFF	TGTGCCAGCAGCAAAATAACAGGGGACCTTGCAACTAATGAAAAACTGTTTTTT
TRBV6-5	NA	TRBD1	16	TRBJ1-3	CASSYHRGSSGNTIYF	TGTGCCAGCAGTTACCACAGGGGGAGCTCTGGAAACACCATATATTTT
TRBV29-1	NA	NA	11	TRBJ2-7	CSVGRTSEQYF	TGCAGCGTTGGCCGGACTTCCGAGCAGTACTTC
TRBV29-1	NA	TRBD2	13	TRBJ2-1	CSVERQAGDEQFF	TGCAGCGTTGAAAGGCAAGCGGGAGATGAGCAGTTCTTC
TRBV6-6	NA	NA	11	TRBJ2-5	CASSYSETQYF	TGTGCCAGCAGTTACTCAGAGACCCAGTACTTC
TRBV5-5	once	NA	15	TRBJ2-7	CASSLEMALNYEQYF	TGTGCCAGCAGCTTGGAGATGGCACTGAACTACGAGCAGTACTTC
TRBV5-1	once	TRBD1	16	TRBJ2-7	CASSLAGTGVNYEQYF	TGCGCCAGCAGCTTGGCCGGGACAGGGGTCAACTACGAGCAGTACTTC